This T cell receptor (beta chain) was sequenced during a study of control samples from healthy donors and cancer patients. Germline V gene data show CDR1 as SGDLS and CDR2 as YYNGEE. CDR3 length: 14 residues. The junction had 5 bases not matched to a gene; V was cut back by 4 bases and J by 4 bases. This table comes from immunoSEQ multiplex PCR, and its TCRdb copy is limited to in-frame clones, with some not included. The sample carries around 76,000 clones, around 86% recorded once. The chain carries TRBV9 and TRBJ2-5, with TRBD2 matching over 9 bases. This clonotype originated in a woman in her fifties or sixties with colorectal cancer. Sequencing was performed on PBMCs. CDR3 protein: CASSRRGGVETQYF. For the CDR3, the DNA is TGTGCCAGCAGCCGGCGGGGGGGAGTAGAGACCCAGTACTTC.